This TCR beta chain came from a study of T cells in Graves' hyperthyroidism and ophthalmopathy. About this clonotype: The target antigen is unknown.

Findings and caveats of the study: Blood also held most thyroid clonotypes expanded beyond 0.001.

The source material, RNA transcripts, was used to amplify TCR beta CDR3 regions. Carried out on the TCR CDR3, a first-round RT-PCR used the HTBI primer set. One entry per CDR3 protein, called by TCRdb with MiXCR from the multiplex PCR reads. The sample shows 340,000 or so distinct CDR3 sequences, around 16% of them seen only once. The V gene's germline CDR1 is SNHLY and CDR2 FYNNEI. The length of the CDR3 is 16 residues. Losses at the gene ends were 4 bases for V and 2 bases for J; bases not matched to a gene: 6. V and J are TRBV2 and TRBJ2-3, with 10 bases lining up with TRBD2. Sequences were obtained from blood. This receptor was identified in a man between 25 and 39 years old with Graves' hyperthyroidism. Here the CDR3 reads CASSARLAGITDTQYF. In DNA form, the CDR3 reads TGTGCCAGCAGTGCCCGACTAGCGGGCATCACAGATACGCAGTATTTT. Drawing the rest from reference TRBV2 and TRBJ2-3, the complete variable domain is EPEVTQTPSHQVTQMGQEVILRCVPISNHLYFYWYRQILGQKVEFLVSFYNNEISEKSEIFDDQFSVERPDGSNFTLKIRSTKLEDSAMYFCASSARLAGITDTQYFGPGTRLTVL.